Included here is one T cell receptor beta chain sequence, with context. This clonotype was observed many times. Its antigen is not yet known. Base qualities were left out, and no much larger clone turns up one base away. Cut back by 3 bases and 4 bases, the V and J ends lie 9 bases apart. Reading the germline V gene gives CDR1 SGHTA and CDR2 FQGNSA. The CDR3 numbers 13 residues from cysteine through phenylalanine. The read is trimmed to its CDR3 DNA, 39 bases read in frame from base 1. These data come from a study of T cells in Graves' hyperthyroidism and ophthalmopathy (dated by TCRdb to the late 2010s). Notes on the research overall: Peripheral blood samples were taken at the time of initial diagnosis, prior to any treatment. To identify distinguishing TCR V-J signatures, a discovery cohort of around 100 patients was used, comprising some 43 with Graves' ophthalmopathy and approximately 57 with stable Graves' hyperthyroidism. Whether ophthalmopathy could be predicted prospectively was tested in an independent validation cohort made up of approximately 19 hyperthyroidism patients plus 17 patients who later progressed to ophthalmopathy. The 100 discovery patients were divided at random into training and test sets in a 7:3 ratio. In several Graves' hyperthyroidism patients, the study also compared T-cell repertoires from thyroid tissue with T-cell repertoires from blood. After sampling, hyperthyroidism patients received methimazole starting at 30 mg daily, and ophthalmopathy patients received high-dose intravenous methylprednisolone. The paper reports TCR Vbeta CDR3 sequencing of 130 to 150 peripheral blood samples: 43 ophthalmopathy, under 85 hyperthyroidism and around 17 progressor patients.

General findings and caveats noted by the study authors: Blood samples also contained most of the expanded thyroid clonotypes (frequency above 0.001), which suggests that blood repertoires may reflect thyroid immune responses. No statistical method was used to fix the sample size in advance, and group allocation was not hidden from the investigators. A 13 V-J signature model separated ophthalmopathy from stable hyperthyroidism, with just over 85% sensitivity and 81% to 83% specificity in cross-validation and 80%/75% in testing. During validation, the model predicted progression to ophthalmopathy a median of about 6.5 months ahead of onset, with 60% to 71% sensitivity and 72.22% specificity.

The TCR beta CDR3 regions were amplified from RNA transcripts. The first round of RT-PCR for the TCR CDR3 was performed with the HTBI primer set and the Qiagen OneStep RT-PCR kit. Libraries were constructed in a second round of multiplex PCR, after which size selection and purification were performed. Libraries were sequenced paired-end with 100 bp reads on an Illumina HiSeq2000. Under the source paper's analysis protocol: Raw data were processed with SOAPnuke, discarding reads with adapters, uncalled bases, mean Phred below 15, or no exact constant-primer or identifier match. COPE v1.2.5 was used to merge the high-quality paired reads, and each unique nucleotide sequence was defined as a clonotype. MiTCR v1.1 was used to align the clonotypes against IMGT TRBV, TRBD and TRBJ reference segments. The analysis included only V-J combinations with a frequency above 0.0001, which together covered roughly 99% of the repertoires. A TCS score was defined as the ratio between F50 (clonal expansion) and ExV (chaos), using BLOSUM62-based TCRdist between CDR3 peptides within each V-J. Welch's t-statistics and random forest reduced roughly 540 V-J features to 10 to 15, which were used in a naive Bayes classifier (R e1071). The public reads were run again by TCRdb, first through fastp at Q25 and then through MiXCR, and only productive beta chains were kept. Rows matching on CDR3 protein sequence are summarized as one entry with the most common DNA and genes. Clone size and V and J calls follow TCRdb, not the original study. Present in this sample are roughly 170,000 distinct CDR3 sequences, approximately 17% of which were seen just once. Under 35% of the sample goes to the ten largest clones.

Graves' hyperthyroidism was defined as stable when no progression to ophthalmopathy occurred over 18 months of follow-up. Hyperthyroidism patients were newly diagnosed, had a disease duration of under 2 months, and were aged 18 to 65 years. Exclusion was applied to patients with uncontrolled infections, other autoimmune diseases, pregnancy or lactation. Diagnoses were established on the basis of clinical symptoms, serum thyroxine and TRAb, thyroid ultrasound, and orbital computed tomography. PBMCs were isolated from about 9 ml of fresh peripheral blood by Ficoll-Paque density gradient centrifugation. Total RNA was extracted with Trizol reagent, and quality was checked on an Agilent 2100 Bioanalyzer.

Sequencing used blood. The clonotype originates from a woman aged 50 to 60 with Graves' hyperthyroidism. The sequence is built from TRBV7-2 and TRBJ2-5; a weak D assignment points to TRBD2 (5 bases agree). The nucleotide sequence is TGTGCCAGCAGCTTTGGGGAGATAGAGACCCAGTACTTC. Protein translation: CASSFGEIETQYF.